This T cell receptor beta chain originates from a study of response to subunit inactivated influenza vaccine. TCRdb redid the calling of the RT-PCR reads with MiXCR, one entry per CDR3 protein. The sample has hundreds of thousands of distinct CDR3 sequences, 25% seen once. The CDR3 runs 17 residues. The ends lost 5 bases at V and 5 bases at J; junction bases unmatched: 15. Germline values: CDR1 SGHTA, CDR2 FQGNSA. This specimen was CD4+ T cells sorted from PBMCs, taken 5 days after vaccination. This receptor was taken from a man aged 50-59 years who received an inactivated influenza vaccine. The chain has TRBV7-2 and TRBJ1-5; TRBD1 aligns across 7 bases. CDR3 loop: CASSLSGTVGLHQPQHF. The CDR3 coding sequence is TGTGCCAGCAGCCTATCAGGGACAGTGGGGCTCCATCAGCCCCAGCATTTT.